The next 28 T cell receptor beta chains were all read from a single sample in a study of blood T cell repertoires in COVID-19. Profiling relied on immunoSEQ multiplex PCR, and the TCRdb table lists in-frame clones only, not all of them. The data show 160,000 or so clones, with around 84% seen just once and approximately 7.7% held by the top ten. The source material was PBMCs or T cells enriched from blood (not recorded which). These TCRs come from a woman aged 45-60 years who had recovered from COVID-19.

The V call is TRBV11-3, the J call TRBJ1-3; 7 bases align to TRBD1. The trim removed 0 bases at V and 3 bases at J, leaving 5 bases unmatched. Germline lookup yields CDR1 SGHNT and CDR2 YENEEA. The CDR3 sequence is 16 residues long. CDR3 DNA sequence: TGTGCCAGCAGCTTAGAGGGACAGCTGAATGGAAACACCATATATTTT. Translating it yields CASSLEGQLNGNTIYF.

The rearrangement joins TRBV7-2 to TRBJ1-6; tentative D call: TRBD1 (6 bases). V lost 6 bases, J lost 7 bases, and 16 bases lay in between. The CDR3 consists of 15 residues. Germline V CDR1 and CDR2: SGHTA, FQGNSA. The CDR3 spells CASSPQGPFNSPLHF. The CDR3 DNA is TGTGCCAGCAGTCCGCAGGGGCCTTTCAATTCACCCCTCCACTTT.

The chain carries TRBV18 and TRBJ2-1, with 10 bases lining up with TRBD2. V gave up 1 base and J gave up 9 bases; unmatched junction bases: 9. This CDR3 contains 16 residues. Germline V lookup: CDR1 KGHSH, CDR2 LQKENI. CDR3 DNA: TGTGCCAGCTCACCACGGGCTAGCGGGAGCCCCAGTGAGCAGTTCTTC. Translating it yields CASSPRASGSPSEQFF.

This chain uses TRBV7-2 with TRBJ2-6; 8 bases line up with TRBD1. After removal of 2 bases from V and 0 bases from J, the junction contained 3 bases not matched to a gene. This CDR3 contains 17 residues. The germline V gene has CDR1 SGHTA and CDR2 FQGNSA. The CDR3 loop reads CASSLQGAGSGANVLTF. The CDR3 DNA is TGTGCCAGCAGCTTACAGGGGGCGGGCTCTGGGGCCAACGTCCTGACTTTC.

This clone was detected only once. The CDR3 region is CASSRAVGGEKLFF. The CDR3 DNA is TGTGCCAGCAGCCGGGCGGTGGGAGGGGAAAAACTGTTTTTT. J is TRBJ1-4 and V is TRBV7-9, with D hard to call. CDR3 length: 14 amino acids. The ends were cut back, 5 bases at V and 8 bases at J, with 15 bases in the middle. Germline V gene data show CDR1 as SEHNR and CDR2 as FQNEAQ (reference sequence).

This clone was observed a single time. The gene calls are TRBV7-9 and TRBJ1-5, with 10 bases identical to TRBD1. The CDR3 has 17 residues. Trimming cost V 4 bases and J 2 bases; bases outside gene matches: 8. Looked up from germline, CDR1 is SEHNR and CDR2 is FQNEAQ (reference sequence). CDR3 nucleotides: TGTGCCAGCAGCTCCGGGGACAGGGGATTAGGCAATCAGCCCCAGCATTTT. Amino acid sequence: CASSSGDRGLGNQPQHF.

The chain combines TRBV7-9 with TRBJ2-7; D gene ambiguous. In germline, CDR1 is SEHNR, CDR2 FQNEAQ (reference sequence). V shed 1 base and J shed 3 bases, with 10 bases lying between them. This CDR3 has 14 residues. CDR3 nucleotide sequence: TGTGCCAGCAGCTTAGAGGTAGCCCTCTACGAGCAGTACTTC. This gives the protein CASSLEVALYEQYF. The variable domain in full, completed from reference TRBV7-9 and TRBJ2-7, reads DTGVSQNPRHKITKRGQNVTFRCDPISEHNRLYWYRQTLGQGPEFLTYFQNEAQLEKSRLLSDRFSAERPKGSFSTLEIQRTEQGDSAMYLCASSLEVALYEQYFGPGTRLTVT.

The chain couples TRBV19 to TRBJ1-2, with D maybe TRBD1 (5 bases). The length of the CDR3 is 13 residues. Germline CDR1 and CDR2: LNHDA and SQIVND (reference sequence). V gave up 3 bases and J gave up 3 bases, with 8 bases separating them. The CDR3 DNA follows: TGTGCCAGTAGTATCGGGGGGGACTATGGCTACACCTTC. Its protein is CASSIGGDYGYTF.

This chain uses TRBV5-1 with TRBJ2-7, with 7 bases aligning to TRBD1. Germline V gene sequence: CDR1 SGHRS, CDR2 YFSETQ. The CDR3 extends over 13 amino acids. V dropped 3 bases and J dropped 4; count of bases not matched to a gene: 4. The CDR3 is CASSWGQIYEQYF. The CDR3 nucleotides are TGCGCCAGCAGCTGGGGACAGATTTACGAGCAGTACTTC.

The chain recombines TRBV5-1 with TRBJ2-3; D not certain. Trimming stripped 4 bases from V and 1 base from J, with 7 bases between. The germline V gene has CDR1 SGHRS and CDR2 YFSETQ. This CDR3 region has 13 residues. CDR3 DNA sequence: TGCGCCAGCAGCCGTGGAGGCACAGATACGCAGTATTTT. Encoded protein: CASSRGGTDTQYF.

This chain uses TRBV29-1 with TRBJ1-2, with D uncertain. CDR3 length: 13 residues. V lost 7 bases and J lost 4, with 16 bases in between. Per the germline V gene, CDR1 is SQVTM and CDR2 is ANQGSEA. CDR3 loop: CSAVRAGIYGYTF. The CDR3 DNA is TGCAGCGCCGTACGGGCGGGCATCTATGGCTACACCTTC.

This rearrangement joins TRBV5-6 to TRBJ1-2; D is possibly TRBD1 (6 bases). V was clipped by 1 base and J by 6 bases, with 10 bases between them. In germline, CDR1 is SGHDT, CDR2 YYEEEE. This CDR3 region has 13 residues. The CDR3 nucleotides read TGTGCCAGCAGCTTGTGGTCAGGGGATGGCTACACCTTC. Protein sequence: CASSLWSGDGYTF. The full variable domain, rest sourced from reference TRBV5-6 and TRBJ1-2, is DAGVTQSPTHLIKTRGQQVTLRCSPKSGHDTVSWYQQALGQGPQFIFQYYEEEERQRGNFPDRFSGHQFPNYSSELNVNALLLGDSALYLCASSLWSGDGYTFGSGTRLTVV.

V is TRBV5-6 and J is TRBJ1-1; possible D gene TRBD1, 5 bases. The CDR3 totals 14 residues. Trimming took off 6 bases at V and 1 base at J, with 13 bases between the two ends. CDR1 SGHDT and CDR2 YYEEEE come from the germline V gene. The CDR3 is CASTMRGWNTEAFF. The CDR3 DNA is TGTGCCAGCACAATGCGGGGGTGGAACACTGAAGCTTTCTTT.

This clone was seen a single time. The chain employs TRBV4-2 and TRBJ2-4; D not resolved. The ends were cut back, 0 bases at V and 6 bases at J, with 12 bases in the middle. CDR1 LGHNA and CDR2 YNFKEQ come from the germline V gene. CDR3 length: 15 residues. CDR3 amino acids: CASSQDMERINIQYF. CDR3 DNA sequence: TGTGCCAGCAGCCAAGATATGGAGAGGATAAACATTCAGTACTTC.

The rearrangement joins TRBV7-6 to TRBJ2-5; a possible D gene is TRBD2 (6 bases). V lost 5 bases to trimming and J lost 5 bases, with 15 bases between them. CDR1 is SGHVS and CDR2 is FNYEAQ in the germline V gene. The CDR3 totals 14 residues. The CDR3: CASSRTNSLETQYF. CDR3 nucleotide sequence: TGTGCCAGCAGCCGGACTAATAGTCTCGAGACCCAGTACTTC.

The chain carries TRBV12-5 and TRBJ1-1; TRBD1 is a possible D gene (6 bases). The V gene's germline CDR1 is LGHNT and CDR2 FRNRAP. This CDR3 comprises 15 residues. The germline V and J ends were trimmed by 0 bases and 12 bases, with 20 bases remaining between them. CDR3 in DNA: TGTGCTAGTGGTTTGGTACCTGGGGGCTCCCAGCAATCTTTCTTT. Residues: CASGLVPGGSQQSFF.

V usage is TRBV7-8 and J usage is TRBJ1-4, with 10 bases fitting TRBD1. The CDR3 consists of 15 residues. Germline values: CDR1 SGHVS, CDR2 FQNEAQ. Trimming cost V 5 bases and J 7 bases; bases outside gene matches: 7. The CDR3 region has the DNA TGTGCCAGCAGCACCCCGACAGGGGGCTCTGAAAAACTGTTTTTT. As protein: CASSTPTGGSEKLFF.

The CDR3 DNA reads TGCGCCAGCAGCCCCGGACTAGGTCTCTCCGAGCAGTACTTC. Translating it yields CASSPGLGLSEQYF. The J gene is TRBJ2-7, the V gene TRBV4-1; TRBD2 aligns across 7 bases. After removal of 4 bases from V and 6 bases from J, the junction contained 9 bases not matched to a gene. Per germline, CDR1 MGHRA and CDR2 YSYEKL. This CDR3 has 14 residues.

The table lists this clone with a count of one. V gene TRBV6-5 combines with J gene TRBJ1-1; D gene unclear. The CDR3 runs 11 residues. The V end lost 5 bases, the J end lost 8 bases, and 9 bases lay between the germline ends. CDR1 is MNHEY and CDR2 is SVGAGI in the germline V gene. The CDR3 sequence: CASSLRQEAFF. The CDR3 DNA is TGTGCCAGCAGTCTCAGACAAGAAGCTTTCTTT.

The CDR3 nucleotides read TGTGCCAGCTTCCCCGGACAGGGGATGGGAGCTAACTATGGCTACACCTTC. Translation: CASFPGQGMGANYGYTF. This rearrangement joins TRBV25-1 to TRBJ1-2; 9 nucleotides align to TRBD1. Per the germline V gene, CDR1 is MGHDK and CDR2 is SYGVNS. V trimming: 8 bases; J trimming: 0 bases; junction bases outside the gene matches: 13. CDR3 length equals 17 residues.

The chain carries TRBV28 and TRBJ2-7; D gene uncertain. Germline V lookup: CDR1 MDHEN, CDR2 SYDVKM. The germline V and J ends were trimmed by 5 bases and 2 bases, with 16 bases remaining between them. CDR3 length: 15 amino acids. DNA for the CDR3: TGTGCCAGCAGTGCCATCGGAACAGATGCCTACGAGCAGTACTTC. Translating gives CASSAIGTDAYEQYF.

The chain uses TRBV6-6 and TRBJ1-6, with a possible D match to TRBD1 (5 bases). Germline CDR1 is MNHNY and CDR2 is SVGAGI (reference sequence). Trimming took off 4 bases at V and 9 bases at J, with 16 bases between the two ends. This CDR3 has 15 residues. The CDR3 bases are TGTGCCAGCAGTTTCAGCAGGGAAGCTGGTTCACCCCTCCACTTT. Amino acids: CASSFSREAGSPLHF.

The rearrangement joins TRBV2 to TRBJ2-5; a weak D match, TRBD2 (5 bases). V was shortened by 7 bases and J by 4 bases, with 19 bases between the two germline ends. The CDR3 has 15 residues. Germline assignment: CDR1 SNHLY and CDR2 FYNNEI. CDR3 amino acids: CASIFDQARGETQYF. Written as DNA, the CDR3 is TGTGCCAGCATATTTGACCAGGCACGGGGAGAGACCCAGTACTTC.

The chain couples TRBV18 to TRBJ2-7; 9 positions agree with TRBD1. The V gene's germline CDR1 is KGHSH and CDR2 LQKENI. Trimming took 6 bases from V and 4 from J; bases not matched to a gene: 10. This CDR3 is built from 15 residues. CDR3 DNA sequence: TGTGCCAGCTCTCGAGGACAGGGGTCCATATACGAGCAGTACTTC. Protein product: CASSRGQGSIYEQYF.

This rearrangement joins TRBV3-1 (or the pseudogene TRBV3-2) to TRBJ2-5, with unresolved D. Trimming cost V 1 base and J 2 bases, with 8 bases left between them. The germline CDR1 and CDR2 sequences are LGHDT and YNNKEL (reference sequence). This CDR3 spans 14 amino acids. The CDR3 sequence: CASSQAGSQETQYF. The CDR3 DNA reads TGTGCCAGCAGCCAAGCAGGATCGCAAGAGACCCAGTACTTC.

The rearrangement links TRBV28 to TRBJ2-5; 8 nucleotides align to TRBD1. V was pared by 4 bases and J by 4 bases, with 14 bases of the junction left unmatched. The germline gives CDR1 MDHEN, CDR2 SYDVKM. CDR3 size: 17 residues. The CDR3 region is CASSSSRHRGNGETQYF. In nucleotides, the CDR3 is TGTGCCAGCAGTTCATCCCGTCACAGGGGGAACGGAGAGACCCAGTACTTC.

The chain links TRBV2 to TRBJ2-2; D is perhaps TRBD2 (5 bases). The CDR3 has 14 amino acids. Germline V gene data show CDR1 as SNHLY and CDR2 as FYNNEI. V lost 4 bases to trimming and J lost 6 bases, with 12 bases between them. In DNA form, the CDR3 reads TGTGCCAGCAGTGTACTAGAAAGGTCCGGGGAGCTGTTTTTT. The encoded protein is CASSVLERSGELFF.

The rearrangement joins TRBV6-2 or TRBV6-3 to TRBJ2-7; 10 nucleotides align to TRBD1. Germline CDR1 reads MNHEY; CDR2 reads SVGEGT. The CDR3 spans 14 residues. V lost 6 bases and J lost 6; bases outside the gene matches: 8. In DNA form, the CDR3 reads TGTGCCAGCAGCACCGACAGGGGGCGCGGCGAGCAGTACTTC. Translated, it gives CASSTDRGRGEQYF.